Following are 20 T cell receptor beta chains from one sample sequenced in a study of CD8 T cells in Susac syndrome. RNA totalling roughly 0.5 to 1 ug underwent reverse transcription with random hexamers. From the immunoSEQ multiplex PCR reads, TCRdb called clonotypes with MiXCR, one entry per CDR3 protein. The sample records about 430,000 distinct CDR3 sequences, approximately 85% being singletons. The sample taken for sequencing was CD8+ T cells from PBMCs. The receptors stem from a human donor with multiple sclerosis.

The CDR3 loop is CASSSTTGGIGYTF. DNA of the CDR3: TGTGCCAGCAGTTCTACTACAGGGGGAATCGGCTACACCTTC. The chain combines TRBV27 with TRBJ1-2, with 8 positions matching TRBD1. There are 14 residues in the CDR3. J was trimmed by 8 bases and V by 4 bases; bases with no gene match: 9. The germline CDR1 and CDR2 sequences are MNHEY and SMNVEV (reference sequence).

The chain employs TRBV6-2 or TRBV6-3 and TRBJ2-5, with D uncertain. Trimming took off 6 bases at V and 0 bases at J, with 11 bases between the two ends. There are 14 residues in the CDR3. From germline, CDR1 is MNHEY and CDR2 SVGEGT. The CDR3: CASSHHENQETQYF. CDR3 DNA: TGTGCCAGCAGCCATCACGAGAACCAAGAGACCCAGTACTTC.

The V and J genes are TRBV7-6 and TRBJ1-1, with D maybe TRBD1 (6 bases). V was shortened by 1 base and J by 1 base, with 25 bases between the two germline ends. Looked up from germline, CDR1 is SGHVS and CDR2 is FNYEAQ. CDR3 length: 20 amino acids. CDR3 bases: TGTGCCAGCAGCTTAGTTGGGCTACAGGGTTGGGAAACTTGGAACACTGAAGCTTTCTTT. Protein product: CASSLVGLQGWETWNTEAFF.

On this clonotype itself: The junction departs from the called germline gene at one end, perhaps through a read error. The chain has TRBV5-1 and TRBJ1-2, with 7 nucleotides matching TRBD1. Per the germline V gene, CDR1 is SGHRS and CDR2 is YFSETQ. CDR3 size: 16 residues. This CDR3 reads CAGSLGKQGTFGGYTF. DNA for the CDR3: TGCGCCGGCAGCTTGGGGAAACAGGGGACGTTCGGTGGCTACACCTTC.

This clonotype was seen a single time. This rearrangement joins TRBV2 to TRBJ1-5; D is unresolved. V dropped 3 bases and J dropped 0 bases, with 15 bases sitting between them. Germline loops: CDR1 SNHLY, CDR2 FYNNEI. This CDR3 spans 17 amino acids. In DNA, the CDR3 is TGTGCCAGCAGTGAGGAAGGAAGGGTCTATAGCAATCAGCCCCAGCATTTT. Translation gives CASSEEGRVYSNQPQHF.

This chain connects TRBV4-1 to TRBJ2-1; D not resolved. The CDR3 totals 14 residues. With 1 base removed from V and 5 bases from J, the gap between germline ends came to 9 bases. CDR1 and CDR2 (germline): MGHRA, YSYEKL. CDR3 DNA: TGCGCCAGCAGCCAAGTCGGCTCTAACAATGAGCAGTTCTTC. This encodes CASSQVGSNNEQFF.

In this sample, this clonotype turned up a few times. The CDR3 coding sequence is TGTGCCAGCAGTTTGACTACAGGCTACGAGCAGTACTTC. Its protein product is CASSLTTGYEQYF. This chain uses TRBV27 with TRBJ2-7; D is possibly TRBD1 or TRBD2 (5 bases each). The CDR3 extends over 13 amino acids. From germline, CDR1 is MNHEY and CDR2 SMNVEV (reference sequence). Trimming stripped 3 bases from V and 3 bases from J, with 9 bases between.

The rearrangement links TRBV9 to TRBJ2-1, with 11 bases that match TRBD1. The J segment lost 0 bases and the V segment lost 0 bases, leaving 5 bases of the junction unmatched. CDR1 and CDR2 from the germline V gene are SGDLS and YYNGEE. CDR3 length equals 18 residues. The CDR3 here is CASSVEGQGDFSYNEQFF. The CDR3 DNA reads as TGTGCCAGCAGCGTAGAGGGACAGGGGGACTTCTCCTACAATGAGCAGTTCTTC.

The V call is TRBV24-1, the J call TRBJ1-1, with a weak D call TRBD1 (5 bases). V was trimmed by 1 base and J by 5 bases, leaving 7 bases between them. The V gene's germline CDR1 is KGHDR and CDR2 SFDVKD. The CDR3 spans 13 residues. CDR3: CATSDFAGTEAFF. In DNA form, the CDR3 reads TGTGCCACCAGTGATTTTGCAGGGACTGAAGCTTTCTTT.

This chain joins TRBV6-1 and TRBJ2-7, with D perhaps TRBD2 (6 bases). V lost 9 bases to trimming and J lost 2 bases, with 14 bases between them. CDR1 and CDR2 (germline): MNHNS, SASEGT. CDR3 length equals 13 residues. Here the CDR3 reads CASSAGYTYEQYF. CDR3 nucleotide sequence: TGTGCCAGTTCAGCGGGCTACACCTACGAGCAGTACTTC.

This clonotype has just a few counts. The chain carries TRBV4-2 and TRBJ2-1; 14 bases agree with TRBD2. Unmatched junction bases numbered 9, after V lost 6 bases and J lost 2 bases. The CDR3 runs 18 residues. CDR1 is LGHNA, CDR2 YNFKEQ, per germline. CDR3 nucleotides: TGTGCCAGCAGGCAGGGACTAGCGGGAGTTCGGACCTACAATGAGCAGTTCTTC. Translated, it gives CASRQGLAGVRTYNEQFF.

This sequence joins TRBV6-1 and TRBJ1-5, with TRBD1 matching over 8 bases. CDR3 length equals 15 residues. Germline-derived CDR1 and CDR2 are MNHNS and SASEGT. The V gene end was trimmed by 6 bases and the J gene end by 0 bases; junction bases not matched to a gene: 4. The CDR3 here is CASSRTGFSNQPQHF. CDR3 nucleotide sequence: TGTGCCAGCAGCAGGACAGGGTTTAGCAATCAGCCCCAGCATTTT.

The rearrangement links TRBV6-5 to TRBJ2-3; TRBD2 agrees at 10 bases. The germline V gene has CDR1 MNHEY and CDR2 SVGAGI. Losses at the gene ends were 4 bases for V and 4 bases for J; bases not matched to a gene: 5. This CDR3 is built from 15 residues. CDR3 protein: CASSSAGGPADTQYF. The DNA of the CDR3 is TGTGCCAGCAGTTCAGCGGGGGGGCCAGCAGATACGCAGTATTTT.

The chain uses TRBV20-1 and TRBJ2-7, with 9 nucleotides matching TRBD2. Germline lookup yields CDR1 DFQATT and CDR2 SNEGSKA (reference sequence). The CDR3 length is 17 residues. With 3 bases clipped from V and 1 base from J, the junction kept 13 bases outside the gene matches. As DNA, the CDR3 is TGCAGTGCTAGGGGTTGGTCTAGCGGGGATACTTCCTACGAGCAGTACTTC. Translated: CSARGWSSGDTSYEQYF.

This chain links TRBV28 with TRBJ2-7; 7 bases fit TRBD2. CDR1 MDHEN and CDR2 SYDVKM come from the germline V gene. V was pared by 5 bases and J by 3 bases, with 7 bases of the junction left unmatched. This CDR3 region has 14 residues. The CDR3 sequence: CASSTRLALYEQYF. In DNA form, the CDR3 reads TGTGCCAGCAGTACCAGACTAGCCCTCTACGAGCAGTACTTC.

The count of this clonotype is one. The DNA for the CDR3 is TGTGCCAGCAGCTTAGACCTTGACGGCTACAATGAGCAGTTCTTC. Its translation: CASSLDLDGYNEQFF. The rearrangement links TRBV7-6 to TRBJ2-1; D call uncertain. The CDR3 sequence is 15 residues long. V lost 1 base, J lost 3 bases, and 10 bases lay in between. Germline V CDR1 and CDR2: SGHVS, FNYEAQ. The full variable domain, its missing parts supplied by reference TRBV7-6 and TRBJ2-1, is GAGVSQSPRYKVTKRGQDVALRCDPISGHVSLYWYRQALGQGPEFLTYFNYEAQQDKSGLPNDRFSAERPEGSISTLTIQRTEQRDSAMYRCASSLDLDGYNEQFFGPGTRLTVL.

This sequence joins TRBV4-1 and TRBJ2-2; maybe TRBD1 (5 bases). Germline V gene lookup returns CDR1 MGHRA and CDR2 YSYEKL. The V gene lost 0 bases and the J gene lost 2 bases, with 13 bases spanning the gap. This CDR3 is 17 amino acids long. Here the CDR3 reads CASSQDPTALNTGELFF. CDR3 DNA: TGCGCCAGCAGCCAAGACCCGACAGCCCTTAACACCGGGGAGCTGTTTTTT.

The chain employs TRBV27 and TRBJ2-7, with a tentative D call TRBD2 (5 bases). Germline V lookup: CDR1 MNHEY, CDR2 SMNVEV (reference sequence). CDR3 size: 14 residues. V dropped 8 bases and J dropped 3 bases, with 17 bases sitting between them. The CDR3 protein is CASGQFSGIYEQYF. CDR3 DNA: TGTGCCAGCGGCCAGTTCAGCGGAATCTACGAGCAGTACTTC.

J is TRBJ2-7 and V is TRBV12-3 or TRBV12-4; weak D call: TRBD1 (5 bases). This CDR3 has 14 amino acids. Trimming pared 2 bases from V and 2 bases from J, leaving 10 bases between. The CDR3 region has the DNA TGTGCCAGCAGTTTATTGGACAATACCTACGAGCAGTACTTC. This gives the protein CASSLLDNTYEQYF.

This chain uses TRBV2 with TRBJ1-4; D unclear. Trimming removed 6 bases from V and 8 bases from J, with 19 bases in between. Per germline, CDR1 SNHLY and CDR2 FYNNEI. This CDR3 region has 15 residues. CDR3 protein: CASSPPGLIGEKLFF. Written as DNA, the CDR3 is TGTGCCAGCAGCCCCCCTGGTCTTATTGGGGAAAAACTGTTTTTT.